This T cell receptor (beta chain) was captured by sequencing in a study of blood T cell repertoires in COVID-19. Overall study context: Sources were T cells, B-cell-depleted T cells, or PBMCs; the material itself was cDNA or gDNA.

Donors in Cohort 3 who had recovered were those with two negative PCRs, healthcare professional clearance, or resolution of their symptoms. CDR3 size: 11 residues. CDR1 GTSNPN and CDR2 SVGIG come from the germline V gene (reference sequence). V lost 5 bases, J lost 5 bases, and 9 bases lay in between. Per the original data handling: Cell counts per sample came from amplifying reference gene primers. Produced via immunoSEQ multiplex PCR; TCRdb's table is partial and in-frame only. For V, J and clone size, that table is used; D and trimming come from the DNA. This table has roughly 250,000 clones, about 89% appearing once.

Sequenced input: PBMCs or T cells enriched from blood (not recorded which). This chain joins TRBV30 and TRBJ1-2; D remains unclear. The sequence was collected from a man in his forties or fifties who had recovered from COVID-19. Here the CDR3 DNA reads TGTGCCTGGGGTTCCAGTTATGGCTACACCTTC. Protein sequence: CAWGSSYGYTF.